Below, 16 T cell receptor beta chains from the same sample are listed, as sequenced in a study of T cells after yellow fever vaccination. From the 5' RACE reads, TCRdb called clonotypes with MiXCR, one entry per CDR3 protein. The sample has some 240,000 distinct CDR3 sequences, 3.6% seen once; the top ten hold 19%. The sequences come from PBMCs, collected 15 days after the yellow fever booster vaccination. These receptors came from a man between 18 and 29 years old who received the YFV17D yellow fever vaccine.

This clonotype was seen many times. CDR3 nucleotide sequence: TGTGCCAGCAGCCTGTCTGGCACGAGAGCTTTCTTT. This encodes CASSLSGTRAFF. The gene calls are TRBV11-2 and TRBJ1-1, with D hard to call. The germline V gene has CDR1 SGHAT and CDR2 FQNNGV. The CDR3 contains 12 residues. V lost 5 bases and J 10 bases, leaving 14 bases between the germline ends.

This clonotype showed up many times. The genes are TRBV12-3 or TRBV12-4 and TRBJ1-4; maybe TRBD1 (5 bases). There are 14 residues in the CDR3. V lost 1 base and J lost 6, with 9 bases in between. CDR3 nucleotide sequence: TGTGCCAGCAGTTTAGGCCCGGGGCATGAAAAACTGTTTTTT. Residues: CASSLGPGHEKLFF.

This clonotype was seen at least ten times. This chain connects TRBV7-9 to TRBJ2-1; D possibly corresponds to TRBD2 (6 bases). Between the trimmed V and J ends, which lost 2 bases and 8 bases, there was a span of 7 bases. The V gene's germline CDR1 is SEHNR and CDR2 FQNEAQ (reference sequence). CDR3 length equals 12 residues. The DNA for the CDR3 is TGTGCCAGCAGCTTAACGGGGGATGAGCAGTTCTTC. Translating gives CASSLTGDEQFF.

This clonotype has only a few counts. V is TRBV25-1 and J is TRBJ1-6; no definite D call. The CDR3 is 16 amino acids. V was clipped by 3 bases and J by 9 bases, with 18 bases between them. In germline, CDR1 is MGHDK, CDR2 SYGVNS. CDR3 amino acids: CASSEWGIGTGSPLHF. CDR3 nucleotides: TGTGCCAGCAGTGAGTGGGGTATTGGCACGGGTTCACCCCTCCACTTT.

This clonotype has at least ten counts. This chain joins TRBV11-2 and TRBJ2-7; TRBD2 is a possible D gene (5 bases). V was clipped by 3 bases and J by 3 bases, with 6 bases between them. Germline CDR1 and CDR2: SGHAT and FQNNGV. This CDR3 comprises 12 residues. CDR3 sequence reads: CASSFGVYEQYV. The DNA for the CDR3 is TGTGCCAGCAGCTTCGGGGTCTACGAGCAGTACGTC.

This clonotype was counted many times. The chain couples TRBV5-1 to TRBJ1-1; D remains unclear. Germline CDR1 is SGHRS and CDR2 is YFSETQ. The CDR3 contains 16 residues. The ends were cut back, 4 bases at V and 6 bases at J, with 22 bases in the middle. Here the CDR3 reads CASSPGPSRLEAEAFF. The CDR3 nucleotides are TGCGCCAGCAGCCCCGGACCCTCCCGCTTGGAGGCTGAAGCTTTCTTT.

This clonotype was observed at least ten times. The CDR3 DNA reads as TGCGCCAGCAGCTTGGAAGCTCCAGCCGAGCAGTTCTTC. Protein product: CASSLEAPAEQFF. The chain combines TRBV5-1 with TRBJ2-1; D is undetermined. V dropped 0 bases and J dropped 10 bases, with 11 bases sitting between them. Germline-derived CDR1 and CDR2 are SGHRS and YFSETQ. The CDR3 covers 13 residues.

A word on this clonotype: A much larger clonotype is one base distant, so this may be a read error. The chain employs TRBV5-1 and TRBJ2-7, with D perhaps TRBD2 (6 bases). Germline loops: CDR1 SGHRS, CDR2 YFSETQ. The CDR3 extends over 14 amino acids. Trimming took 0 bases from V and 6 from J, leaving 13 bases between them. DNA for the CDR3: TGCGCCAGCAGCTTGGACCCGGGGGTCATCGAGCAGTACTTC. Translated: CASSLDPGVIEQYF.

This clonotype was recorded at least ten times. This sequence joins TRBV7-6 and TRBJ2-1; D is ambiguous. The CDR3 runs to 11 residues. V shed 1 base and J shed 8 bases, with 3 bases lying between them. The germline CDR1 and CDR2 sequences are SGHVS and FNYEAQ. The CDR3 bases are TGTGCCAGCAGCTTAGGGGATGAGCAGTTCTTC. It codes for CASSLGDEQFF.

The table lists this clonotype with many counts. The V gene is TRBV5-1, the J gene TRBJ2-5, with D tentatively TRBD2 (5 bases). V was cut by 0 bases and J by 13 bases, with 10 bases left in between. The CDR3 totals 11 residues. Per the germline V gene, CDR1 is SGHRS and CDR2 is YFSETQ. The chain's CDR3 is CASSLGETRYF. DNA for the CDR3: TGCGCCAGCAGCTTGGGGGAGACGCGGTACTTC.

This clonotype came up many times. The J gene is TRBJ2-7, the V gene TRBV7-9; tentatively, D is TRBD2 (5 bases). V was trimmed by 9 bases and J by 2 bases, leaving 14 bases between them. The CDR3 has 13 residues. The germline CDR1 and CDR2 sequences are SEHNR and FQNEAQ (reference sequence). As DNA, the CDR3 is TGTGCCAGTATTGAGAGCGGCACCTACGAGCAGTACTTC. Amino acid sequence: CASIESGTYEQYF. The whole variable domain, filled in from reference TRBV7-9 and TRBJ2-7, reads DTGVSQNPRHKITKRGQNVTFRCDPISEHNRLYWYRQTLGQGPEFLTYFQNEAQLEKSRLLSDRFSAERPKGSFSTLEIQRTEQGDSAMYLCASIESGTYEQYFGPGTRLTVT.

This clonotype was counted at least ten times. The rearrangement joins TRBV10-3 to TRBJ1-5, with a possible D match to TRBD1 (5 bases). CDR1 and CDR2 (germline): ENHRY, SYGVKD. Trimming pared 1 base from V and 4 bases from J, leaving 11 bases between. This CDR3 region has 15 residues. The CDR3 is CAISEWTGTNQPQHF. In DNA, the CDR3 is TGTGCCATCAGTGAGTGGACGGGGACTAATCAGCCCCAGCATTTT.

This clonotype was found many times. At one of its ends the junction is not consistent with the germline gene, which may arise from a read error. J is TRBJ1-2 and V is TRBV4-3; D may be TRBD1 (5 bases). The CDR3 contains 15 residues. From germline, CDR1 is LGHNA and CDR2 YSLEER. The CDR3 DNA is TGCGCCAGCAGTCAAGTGCTTGGGGGAAGGGGTGGCTACACCTTC. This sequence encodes CASSQVLGGRGGYTF.

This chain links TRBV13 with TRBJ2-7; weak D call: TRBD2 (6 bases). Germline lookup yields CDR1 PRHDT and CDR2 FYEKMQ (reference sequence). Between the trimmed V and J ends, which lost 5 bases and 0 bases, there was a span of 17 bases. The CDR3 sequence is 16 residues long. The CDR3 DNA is TGTGCCAGCAGCGGAAGTAATCGGGGGTCCTCCTACGAGCAGTACTTC. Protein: CASSGSNRGSSYEQYF.

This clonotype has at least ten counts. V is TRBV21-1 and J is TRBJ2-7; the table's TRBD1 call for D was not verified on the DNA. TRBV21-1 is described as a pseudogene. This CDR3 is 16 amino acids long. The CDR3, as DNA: TGTGCCAGCAGCAAAATTGGCCCATGGGACCTTTACGAGCAGTACGTC. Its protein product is CASSKIGPWDLYEQYV.

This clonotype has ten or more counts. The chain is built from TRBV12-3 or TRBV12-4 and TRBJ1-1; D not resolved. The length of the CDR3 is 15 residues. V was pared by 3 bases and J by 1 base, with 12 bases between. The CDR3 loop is CASSFGVSGNTEAFF. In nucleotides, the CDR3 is TGTGCCAGCAGTTTTGGGGTTAGTGGGAACACTGAAGCTTTCTTT.